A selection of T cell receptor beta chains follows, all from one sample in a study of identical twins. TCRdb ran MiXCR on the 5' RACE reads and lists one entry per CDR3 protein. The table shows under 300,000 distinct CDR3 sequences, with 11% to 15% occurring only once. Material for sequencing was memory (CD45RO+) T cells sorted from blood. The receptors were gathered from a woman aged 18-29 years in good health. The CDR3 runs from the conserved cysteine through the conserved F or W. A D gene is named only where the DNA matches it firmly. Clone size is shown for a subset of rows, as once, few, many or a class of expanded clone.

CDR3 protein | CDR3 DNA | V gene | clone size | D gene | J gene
CASSHGPGQGSYTF | TGCGCCAGCAGCCACGGACCGGGACAGGGGAGCTACACCTTC | TRBV4-1 | - | TRBD1 | TRBJ1-2
CASSRTANTEAFF | TGCGCCAGCAGCCGGACAGCAAACACTGAAGCTTTCTTT | TRBV5-1 | few | - | TRBJ1-1
CASSRSESSGGNEQFF | TGTGCCAGCAGTAGGTCGGAATCGTCAGGGGGCAATGAGCAGTTCTTC | TRBV5-6 | - | TRBD1 | TRBJ2-1
CASRSGQAYEQYF | TGTGCCAGCAGATCCGGACAGGCCTACGAGCAGTACTTC | TRBV6-1 | few | TRBD1 | TRBJ2-7
CASSSTRRSEQFF | TGTGCCAGCAGCTCTACTAGGAGATCTGAGCAGTTCTTC | TRBV7-8 | - | - | TRBJ2-1
CAISAGRDGELFF | TGTGCCATCAGTGCAGGGAGGGACGGGGAGCTGTTTTTT | TRBV10-3 | - | TRBD2 | TRBJ2-2
CASSEGLGNSPLHF | TGTGCCAGCAGTGAAGGGCTGGGGAATTCACCCCTCCACTTT | TRBV2 | few | - | TRBJ1-6
CASSGLHSGGYDEQFF | TGTGCCAGTAGTGGCTTGCATTCCGGGGGCTATGATGAGCAGTTCTTC | TRBV19 | - | - | TRBJ2-1
CASSVAGLQETQYF | TGCGCCAGCAGCGTAGCGGGACTCCAAGAGACCCAGTACTTC | TRBV5-1 | many | TRBD2 | TRBJ2-5
CASSYPFRTSGSNEQYF | TGTGCCAGCAGTTACCCTTTCCGGACTAGCGGGAGCAACGAGCAGTACTTC | TRBV6-2/TRBV6-3 | few | TRBD2 | TRBJ2-7
CATSDPRVGALDGPQHF | TGTGCCACCAGTGACCCTAGGGTCGGGGCCCTAGATGGGCCCCAGCATTTT | TRBV24-1 | many | - | TRBJ1-5
CASSFDRYSGNTIYF | TGTGCCAGCAGCTTCGACAGATACTCTGGAAACACCATATATTTT | TRBV5-6 | many | - | TRBJ1-3
CSVAATNEKLFF | TGCAGCGTTGCGGCAACTAATGAAAAACTGTTTTTT | TRBV29-1 | few | - | TRBJ1-4
CASSSRGIGNEQFF | TGTGCCAGCAGTTCAAGGGGTATCGGCAATGAGCAGTTCTTC | TRBV27 | - | - | TRBJ2-1
CASSTPDRGTYGYTF | TGTGCCAGCAGTACCCCGGACAGGGGCACCTATGGCTACACCTTC | TRBV12-3/TRBV12-4 | few | TRBD1 | TRBJ1-2
CASSQGLTGELFF | TGTGCCAGCAGCCAAGGGCTCACCGGGGAGCTGTTTTTT | TRBV14 | - | - | TRBJ2-2
CAIRPPSQETQYF | TGTGCCATCCGACCGCCTAGTCAAGAGACCCAGTACTTC | TRBV10-3 | many | - | TRBJ2-5